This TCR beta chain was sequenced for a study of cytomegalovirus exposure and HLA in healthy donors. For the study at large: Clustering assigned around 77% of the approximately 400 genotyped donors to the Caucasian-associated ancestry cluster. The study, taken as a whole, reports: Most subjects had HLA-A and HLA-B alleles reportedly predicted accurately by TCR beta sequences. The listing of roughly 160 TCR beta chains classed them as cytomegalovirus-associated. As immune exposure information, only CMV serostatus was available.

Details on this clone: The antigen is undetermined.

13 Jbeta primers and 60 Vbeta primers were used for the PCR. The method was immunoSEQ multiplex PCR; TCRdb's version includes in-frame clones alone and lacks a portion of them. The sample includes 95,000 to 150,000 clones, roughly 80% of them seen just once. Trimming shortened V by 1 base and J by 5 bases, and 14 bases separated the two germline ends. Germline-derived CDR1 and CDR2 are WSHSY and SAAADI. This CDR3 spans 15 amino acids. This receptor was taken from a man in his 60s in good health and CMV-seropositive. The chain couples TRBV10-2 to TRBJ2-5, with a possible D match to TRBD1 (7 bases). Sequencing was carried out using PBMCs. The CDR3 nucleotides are TGCGCCAGCAGTGAGTGGAGGGGGCGCGCTGAGACCCAGTACTTC. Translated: CASSEWRGRAETQYF.